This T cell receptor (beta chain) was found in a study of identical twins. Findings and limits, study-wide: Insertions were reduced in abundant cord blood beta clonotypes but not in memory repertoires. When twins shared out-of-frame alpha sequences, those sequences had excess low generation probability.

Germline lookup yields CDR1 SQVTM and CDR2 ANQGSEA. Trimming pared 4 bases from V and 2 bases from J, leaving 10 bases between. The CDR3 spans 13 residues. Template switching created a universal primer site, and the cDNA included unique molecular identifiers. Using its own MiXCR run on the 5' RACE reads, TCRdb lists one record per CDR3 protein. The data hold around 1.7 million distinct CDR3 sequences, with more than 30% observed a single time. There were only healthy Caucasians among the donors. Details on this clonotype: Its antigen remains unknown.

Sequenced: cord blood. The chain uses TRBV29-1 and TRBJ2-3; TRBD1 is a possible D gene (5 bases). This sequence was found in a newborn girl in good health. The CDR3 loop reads CSVARAYTDTQYF. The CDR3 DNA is TGCAGCGTTGCCAGGGCCTACACAGATACGCAGTATTTT.